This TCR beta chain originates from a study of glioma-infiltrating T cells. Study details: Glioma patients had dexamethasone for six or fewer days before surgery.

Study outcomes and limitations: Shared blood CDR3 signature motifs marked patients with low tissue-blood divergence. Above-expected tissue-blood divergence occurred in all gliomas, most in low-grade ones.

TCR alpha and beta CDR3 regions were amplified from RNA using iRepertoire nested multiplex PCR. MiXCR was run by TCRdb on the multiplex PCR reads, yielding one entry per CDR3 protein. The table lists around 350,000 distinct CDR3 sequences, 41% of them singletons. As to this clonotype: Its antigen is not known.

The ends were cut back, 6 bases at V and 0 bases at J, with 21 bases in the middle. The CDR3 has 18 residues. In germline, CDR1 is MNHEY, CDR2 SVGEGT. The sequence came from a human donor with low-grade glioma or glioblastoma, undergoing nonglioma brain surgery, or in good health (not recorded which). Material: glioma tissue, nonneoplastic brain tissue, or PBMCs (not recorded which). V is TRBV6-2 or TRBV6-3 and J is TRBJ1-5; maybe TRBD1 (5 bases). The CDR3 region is CASSPNPGTANSNQPQHF. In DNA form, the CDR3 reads TGTGCCAGCAGCCCCAATCCCGGGACGGCAAATAGCAATCAGCCCCAGCATTTT.